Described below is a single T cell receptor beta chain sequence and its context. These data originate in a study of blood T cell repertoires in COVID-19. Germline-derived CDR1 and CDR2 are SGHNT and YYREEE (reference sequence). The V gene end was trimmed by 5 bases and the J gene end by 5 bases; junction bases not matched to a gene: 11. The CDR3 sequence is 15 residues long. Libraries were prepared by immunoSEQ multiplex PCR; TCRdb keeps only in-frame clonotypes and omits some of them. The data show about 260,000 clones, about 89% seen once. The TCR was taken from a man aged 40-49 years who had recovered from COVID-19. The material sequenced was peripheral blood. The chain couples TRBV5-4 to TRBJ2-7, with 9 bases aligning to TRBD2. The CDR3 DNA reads TGTGCCAGCAGTCGTGCGGGAGGGCTTAGGAACGAGCAGTACTTC. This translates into CASSRAGGLRNEQYF.